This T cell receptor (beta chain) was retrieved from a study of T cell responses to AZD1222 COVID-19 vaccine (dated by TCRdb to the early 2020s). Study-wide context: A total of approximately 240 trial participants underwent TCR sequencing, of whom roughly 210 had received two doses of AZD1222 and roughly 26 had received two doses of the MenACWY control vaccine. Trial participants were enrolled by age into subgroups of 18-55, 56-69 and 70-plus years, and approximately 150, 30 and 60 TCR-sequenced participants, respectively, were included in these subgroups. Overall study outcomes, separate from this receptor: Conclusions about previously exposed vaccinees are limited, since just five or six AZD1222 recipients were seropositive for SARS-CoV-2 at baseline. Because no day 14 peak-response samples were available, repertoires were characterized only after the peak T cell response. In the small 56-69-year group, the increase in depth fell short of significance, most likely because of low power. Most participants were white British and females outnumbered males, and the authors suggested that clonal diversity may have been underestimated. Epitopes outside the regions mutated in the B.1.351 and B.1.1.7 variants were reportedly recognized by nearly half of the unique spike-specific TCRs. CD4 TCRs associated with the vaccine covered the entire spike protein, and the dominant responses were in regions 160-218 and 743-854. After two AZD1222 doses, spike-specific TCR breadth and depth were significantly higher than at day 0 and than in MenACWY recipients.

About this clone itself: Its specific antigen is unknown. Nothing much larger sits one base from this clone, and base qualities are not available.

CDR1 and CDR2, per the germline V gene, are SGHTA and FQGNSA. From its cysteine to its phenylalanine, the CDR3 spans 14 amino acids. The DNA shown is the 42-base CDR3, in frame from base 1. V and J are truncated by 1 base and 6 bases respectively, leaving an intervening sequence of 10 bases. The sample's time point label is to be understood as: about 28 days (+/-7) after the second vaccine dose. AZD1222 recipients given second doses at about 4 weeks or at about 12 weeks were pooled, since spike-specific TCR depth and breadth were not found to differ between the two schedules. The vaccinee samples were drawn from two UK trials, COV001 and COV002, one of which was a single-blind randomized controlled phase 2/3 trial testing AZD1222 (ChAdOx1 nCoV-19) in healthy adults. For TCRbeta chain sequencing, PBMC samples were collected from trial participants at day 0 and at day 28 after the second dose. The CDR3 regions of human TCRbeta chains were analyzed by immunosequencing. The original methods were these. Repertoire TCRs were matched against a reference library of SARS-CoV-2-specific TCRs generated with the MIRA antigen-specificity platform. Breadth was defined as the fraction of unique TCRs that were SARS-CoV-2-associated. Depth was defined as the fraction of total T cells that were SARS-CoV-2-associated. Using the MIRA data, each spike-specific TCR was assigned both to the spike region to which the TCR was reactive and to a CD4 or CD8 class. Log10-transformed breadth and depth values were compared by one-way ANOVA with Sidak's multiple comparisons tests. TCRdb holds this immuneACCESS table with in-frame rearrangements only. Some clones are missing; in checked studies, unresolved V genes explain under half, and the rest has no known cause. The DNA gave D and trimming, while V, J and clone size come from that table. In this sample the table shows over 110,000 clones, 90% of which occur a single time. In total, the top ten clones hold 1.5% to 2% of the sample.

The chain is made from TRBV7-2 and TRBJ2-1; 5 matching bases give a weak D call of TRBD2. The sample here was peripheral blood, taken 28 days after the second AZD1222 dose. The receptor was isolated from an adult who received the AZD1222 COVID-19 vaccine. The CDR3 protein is CASSLGLASNEQFF. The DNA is TGTGCCAGCAGCTTAGGTCTAGCCTCCAATGAGCAGTTCTTC.